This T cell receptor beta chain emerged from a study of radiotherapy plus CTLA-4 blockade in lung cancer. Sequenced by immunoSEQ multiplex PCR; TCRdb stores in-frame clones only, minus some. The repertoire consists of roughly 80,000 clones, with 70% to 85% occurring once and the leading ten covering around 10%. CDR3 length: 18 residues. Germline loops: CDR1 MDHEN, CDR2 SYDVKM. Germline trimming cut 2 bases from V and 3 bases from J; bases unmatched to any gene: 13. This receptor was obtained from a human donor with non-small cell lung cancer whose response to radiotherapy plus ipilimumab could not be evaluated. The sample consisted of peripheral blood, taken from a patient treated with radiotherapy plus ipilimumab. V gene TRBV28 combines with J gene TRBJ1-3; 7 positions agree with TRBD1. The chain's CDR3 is CASSLALQVNRGGNTIYF. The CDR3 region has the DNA TGTGCCAGCAGTTTAGCCTTACAAGTGAACAGGGGTGGAAACACCATATATTTT.